This entry concerns a single TCR beta chain. This receptor's antigen is unknown. Base qualities are not at hand, and no much larger clone is one base apart. The library was prepared using multiplex PCR. The instrument given in TCRdb is Illumina HiSeq 4000. iRepertoire HTBI primers and Arm-PCR amplification of CDR3 regions were used to construct TCR beta libraries. Before sequencing, the PCR products underwent gel purification. From the authors' description of their analysis: Across samples, approximately 68 TRBV and 15 or so TRBJ segments were identified and used for gene usage analysis of CDR3 amino acid clonotypes. COPE and FqMerger were used to merge filtered high-quality paired reads into contigs. BLAST was used to align contigs to IMGT TRBV, TRBD and TRBJ reference genes, and CDR3 was defined according to IMGT. Any clonotype with a frequency above 0.1% was counted as a highly expanded clone. Shannon entropy was used to measure repertoire diversity, and the Gini coefficient was used to measure V-J evenness. A clonotype found in more than one individual was treated as public. Using fastp trimming at Q25 and MiXCR clonotype assembly, TCRdb reanalyzed the public sequencing data and kept in-frame beta chains. Every entry covers one CDR3 protein and lists the most common genes and DNA from its rows. These V and J calls derive from TCRdb rather than the authors' analysis. The table for this sample lists fewer than 650,000 distinct CDR3 sequences; 15% to 20% of them were counted only once. Clones ranked in the top ten supply 12% of the sample.

These data belong to a study of regulatory T cells in long-lasting Graves disease (dated by TCRdb to the early 2020s). Study-wide context: Newly diagnosed Graves' disease patients had taken antithyroid drugs for less than 3 months. Patients with persistent Graves' disease were compared with patients with newly diagnosed Graves' disease using TCR sequencing and RNA sequencing of peripheral blood. The study took place in China and was registered as a clinical trial. A total of some 35 samples underwent TCR sequencing, from about 13 patients with persistent Graves' disease and 20 or so patients with newly diagnosed Graves' disease.

Read against the paper, the sample's time point label means: newly diagnosed GD, antithyroid drugs for less than 3 months. For both TCR sequencing and RNA sequencing, RNA was extracted from PBMCs in TRIzol. The diagnosis of Graves' disease followed American Thyroid Association guidelines. Recruitment of patients was carried out at an endocrinology department in Xi'an, China. From each patient, 8 to 10 milliliters of peripheral blood was collected into an EDTA anticoagulant tube. Ficoll Paque Plus density gradient separation was used to isolate PBMCs, and no further T cell sorting was done. RNA quality was checked with an Agilent 2100 Bioanalyzer and agarose gel, and concentration with a NanoDrop 2000. What the authors observed across the whole study: A larger number of public clonotypes was shared among persistent patients (about 2,700) than among newly diagnosed patients (around 870). Peripheral blood alone was examined, since thyroid tissue, which constituted the primary lesion, could not be accessed. Sequencing and analysis were restricted to the TCR beta chain. The authors acknowledged the small sample size as a limitation that may reduce accuracy. Persistent Graves' disease patients showed lower TCR Shannon entropy and fewer highly expanded clones than newly diagnosed patients, suggesting clonal expansion.

The same sample was also studied in work on T cells in Graves' hyperthyroidism and ophthalmopathy. As the second paper documents: Stable Graves' hyperthyroidism was defined as no progression to ophthalmopathy during 18 months of follow-up. Hyperthyroidism patients were newly diagnosed, with disease duration under 2 months, and aged 18 to 65 years. Any patient with an uncontrolled infection, another autoimmune disease, pregnancy or lactation was excluded. Diagnoses were based on clinical symptoms, serum thyroxine and TRAb, thyroid ultrasound and orbital computed tomography. For the first round of RT-PCR on the TCR CDR3, the HTBI primer set was used together with the Qiagen OneStep RT-PCR kit. Most expanded thyroid clonotypes (frequency above 0.001) were also detected in blood, suggesting blood repertoires may reflect thyroid immune responses. A 13 V-J signature model separated ophthalmopathy from stable hyperthyroidism, with about 88% sensitivity and 81.08% specificity in cross-validation and 80%/75% in testing. During validation, the model predicted progression to ophthalmopathy a median of approximately 6 months ahead of onset, with around 71% sensitivity and 72.22% specificity. A discovery cohort of roughly 96 patients, 43 with Graves' ophthalmopathy and approximately 55 with stable Graves' hyperthyroidism, was used to find distinguishing TCR V-J signatures. Prospective prediction of ophthalmopathy was tested in an independent validation cohort consisting of 18 hyperthyroidism patients and approximately 16 patients who later progressed to ophthalmopathy. For training and testing, the 95 to 100 patients in the discovery cohort were randomly divided in a 7:3 ratio. Thyroid tissue and blood T-cell repertoires from several Graves' hyperthyroidism patients were also compared in the study. Once sampling was done, hyperthyroidism patients were given methimazole at a starting dose of 30 mg daily, whereas ophthalmopathy patients were given high-dose intravenous methylprednisolone. The libraries were constructed in a second round of multiplex PCR and then size-selected and purified. Sequencing of the libraries was done on an Illumina HiSeq2000 using paired-end 100 bp reads. SOAPnuke was used to process the raw data, with reads discarded if the reads contained adapters or uncalled bases, had a mean Phred below 15, or lacked an exact constant-primer or identifier match. High-quality paired reads were merged using COPE v1.2.5, and each unique nucleotide sequence was defined as a clonotype. MiTCR v1.1 was used to align clonotypes to the IMGT TRBV, TRBD and TRBJ reference segments. The analysis was restricted to V-J combinations with a frequency above 0.0001, which together covered 99% to 99.2% of the repertoires. A TCS score was defined as the ratio between F50 (clonal expansion) and ExV (chaos), using BLOSUM62-based TCRdist between CDR3 peptides within each V-J. Welch's t-statistics and random forest reduced fewer than 550 V-J features to roughly 13, which were used in a naive Bayes classifier (R e1071). Sample size was not statistically predetermined, and blinding of investigators to group allocation was not performed. TCR Vbeta CDR3 sequencing of 140 or so peripheral blood samples (fewer than 45 ophthalmopathy, 75 hyperthyroidism and around 17 progressor patients) is reported in the paper.

The TCR was taken from a man in his late teens or twenties with Graves disease. Donor details come from another sample of the same person, matched by shared clones. The material was peripheral blood mononuclear cells (PBMCs), obtained at new diagnosis, from a patient treated with antithyroid drugs.

The CDR3 in this case is CASSLAGTSGTNEQFF. The sequenced DNA: TGTGCCAGCAGCTTGGCTGGGACTAGCGGGACTAATGAGCAGTTCTTC. The chain is encoded by TRBV5-4 joined to TRBJ2-1; 13 bases in the middle match TRBD2. The CDR3 runs 16 amino acids, cysteine and phenylalanine included. The only DNA kept is the CDR3, 48 bases in frame from the first base. At the junction V is shortened by 0 bases and J by 7 bases; bases outside the gene matches: 4. As encoded in the germline V gene (reference sequence), CDR1 is SGHNT while CDR2 is YYREEE.